These T cell receptor beta chains were read from a single sample in a study of blood T cell repertoires in COVID-19. TCRdb's copy holds only in-frame clones and misses some; the assay was immunoSEQ multiplex PCR. The sample contains about 84,000 clones, 70% to 75% of which appear only once. Sample: peripheral blood. The receptors shown here come from a man aged 50 to 60 with active or convalescent COVID-19. Each CDR3 is given with its conserved first and last residue.

v_gene	j_gene	CDR3aa
TRBV20-1	TRBJ2-3	CSARSTDTQYF
TRBV6-6	TRBJ2-2	CASTPHPGELFF
TRBV27	TRBJ2-7	CASSPERGVLYEQYF
TRBV6-2/TRBV6-3	TRBJ1-5	CASSYPTPGWRQPQHF
TRBV12-3/TRBV12-4	TRBJ1-5	CASRQAEQPQHF
TRBV5-4	TRBJ1-2	CASSVAGDGYTF
TRBV6-5	TRBJ1-5	CASSPRTGRQHF
TRBV6-6	TRBJ1-5	CASSPTGVSGVRNQPQHF
TRBV5-5	TRBJ2-2	CASSFFPGQMYTGELFF
TRBV27	TRBJ2-2	CASRELAWSTGELFF
TRBV29-1	TRBJ1-2	CSVTTGSDYGYTF
TRBV11-2	TRBJ2-7	CASSPTAGEQYF
TRBV6-1	TRBJ2-3	CASSEGPTSDTQYF
TRBV5-1	TRBJ2-7	CASRFGGEGEQYF
TRBV11-3	TRBJ1-2	CASSFLGTGISYGYTF
TRBV14	TRBJ1-1	CASSQDQGNTEAFF
TRBV5-1	TRBJ2-1	CASSLGDSSYNEQFF
TRBV5-5	TRBJ1-2	CASSLEMWGPIYGYTF
TRBV12-3/TRBV12-4	TRBJ2-1	CASTGSYEQFF
TRBV24-1	TRBJ1-2	CATSDGPGHNDGYTF
TRBV13	TRBJ1-2	CASSLGQNNNYGYTF
TRBV23-1	TRBJ1-5	CASPNVGGADQPQHF
TRBV2	TRBJ1-4	CASRATGRVEKLFF
TRBV6-1	TRBJ1-3	CASSRQGAENTIYF
TRBV7-9	TRBJ1-1	CASSLTLGLRAFF
TRBV30	TRBJ1-5	CAWSVGSGYQPQHF
TRBV28	TRBJ2-7	CASRGGTLTEQYF
TRBV9	TRBJ1-5	CASSLRQFNQPQHF
TRBV5-1	TRBJ2-1	CASSPRTQPPYNEQFF
TRBV9	TRBJ2-7	CASSPREFPSYEQYF
TRBV29-1	TRBJ2-2	CSAGTGQNTGELFF